Listed below are T cell receptor beta chains from one sample, sequenced in a study of blood T cells in healthy people across ages. A single record per CDR3 protein comes from TCRdb applying MiXCR to the 5' RACE reads. The data contain roughly 1.9 million distinct CDR3 sequences, about two fifths of them singletons. The material sequenced was blood. These receptors were collected from a human donor in good health. Each CDR3 is given with its conserved first and last residue. D genes are given only for firm matches. Size is stated for part of the rows, as once, few or many counts, or as a class when the clone is expanded.

clone_size	d_call	j_call	v_call	cdr3_nt	cdr3_aa
many	-	TRBJ1-2	TRBV6-5	TGTGCCAGCAGTACAATCGGCTATGGCTACACCTTC	CASSTIGYGYTF
-	-	TRBJ2-1	TRBV12-3/TRBV12-4	TGTGCCAGCAGCCCCGGGGGACAGTGGTTATACAATGAGCAGTTCTTC	CASSPGGQWLYNEQFF
few	-	TRBJ2-1	TRBV7-2	TGTGCCAGCAGCTTAGGGGTTACTCTGTTCTTC	CASSLGVTLFF
-	-	TRBJ2-5	TRBV6-2/TRBV6-3	TGTGCCAGCAGTTACGGATCGAGAGAGCAGTACTTC	CASSYGSREQYF
-	-	TRBJ2-3	TRBV4-3	TGCGCCAGCAGCCAAGAGGTCGGGCCAGGTAGCACAGATACGCAGTATTTT	CASSQEVGPGSTDTQYF
-	-	TRBJ2-1	TRBV5-1	TGCGCCAGCAGCTTGGTGGCCAGGGACGATGAGCAGTTCTTC	CASSLVARDDEQFF
-	-	TRBJ1-1	TRBV20-1	TGCAGTGCTAGTCCCGGAGGGGGGTACACTGAAGCTTTCTTT	CSASPGGGYTEAFF
-	-	TRBJ2-5	TRBV28	TGTGCCAGCAGTTGGGACATGGCTAAAGAGACCCAGTACTTC	CASSWDMAKETQYF
-	TRBD1	TRBJ1-2	TRBV10-3	TGTGCCATCACCCGGGACAGAGAAGGCTACACCTTC	CAITRDREGYTF
-	-	TRBJ1-5	TRBV20-1	TGCAGTGCTAGACTGTGGGGCAATCAGCCCCAGCATTTT	CSARLWGNQPQHF
few	TRBD1	TRBJ2-7	TRBV7-8	TGTGCCAGCAGCTTAGAGACAGGGCACTCCTACGAGCAGTACTTC	CASSLETGHSYEQYF
-	TRBD1	TRBJ2-7	TRBV7-2	TGTGCCAGCAGCTTAGCTGGCAGGGGGCCTTTTACAGGAACTAACGAGCAGTACTTC	CASSLAGRGPFTGTNEQYF
-	TRBD1	TRBJ1-4	TRBV7-2	TGTGCCAGCAGTCAAAACGGACAGGGTGAAAAACTGTTTTTT	CASSQNGQGEKLFF
-	-	TRBJ2-1	TRBV6-5	TGTGCCAGCAGTTACGGTGGTCACAATGAGCAGTTCTTC	CASSYGGHNEQFF
-	TRBD1	TRBJ1-2	TRBV20-1	TGCAGTGGCCGACAGGGAGCACACTATGGCTACACCTTC	CSGRQGAHYGYTF
-	-	TRBJ2-7	TRBV12-3/TRBV12-4	TGTGCCAGCAGTTCCGAGTCTCAGTGCGAGCAGTACTTC	CASSSESQCEQYF
once	TRBD1	TRBJ1-2	TRBV7-2	TGTGCCAGCAGCCTGAGCCCGGGACAGGGGGCTTATGGCTACACCTTC	CASSLSPGQGAYGYTF
-	-	TRBJ1-1	TRBV6-5	TGTGCCTGCAGTCCTTGGTTGGGGGGCACGGCTGAAGCTTTCTTT	CACSPWLGGTAEAFF
-	TRBD1	TRBJ2-3	TRBV9	TGTGCCAGCAGCGTGAGGCCGGGACAGGGGTACGCAGATACGCAGTATTTT	CASSVRPGQGYADTQYF
few	-	TRBJ2-3	TRBV29-1	TGCAGCGTATTAAGGTTACGGGGGGCCTACACAGATACGCAGTATTTT	CSVLRLRGAYTDTQYF
few	-	TRBJ2-4	TRBV5-1	TGCGCCAGCAGCTTCGTGACGAAGATAGCCAAAAACATTCAGTACTTC	CASSFVTKIAKNIQYF
once	TRBD2	TRBJ2-3	TRBV20-1	TGCAGTGCTGAGGGGCTAGCGGGGGGGCGGGATACGCAGTATTTT	CSAEGLAGGRDTQYF
-	TRBD1	TRBJ2-7	TRBV29-1	TGCAGCGTCGAGGGGACAGGGAACGAGCAGTACTTC	CSVEGTGNEQYF
-	TRBD1	TRBJ2-2	TRBV10-3	TGTGCCATCAGTGAGTCTACCGACAGGGGGAGGATGGCGAACACCGGGGAGCTGTTTTTT	CAISESTDRGRMANTGELFF
few	TRBD1	TRBJ2-4	TRBV10-3	TGTGCCATCGGAACCGGGACAGGGGGCCAAAACATTCAGTACTTC	CAIGTGTGGQNIQYF
-	-	TRBJ2-5	TRBV7-2	TGTGCCAGCAGCTTAGTCTCAGGGTTCCTAGAGACCCAGTACTTC	CASSLVSGFLETQYF
few	-	TRBJ1-3	TRBV29-1	TGCGGCGTTGAAGGTCCGTCCATCTCTGGAAACACCATATATTTT	CGVEGPSISGNTIYF
-	-	TRBJ1-1	TRBV4-3	TGCGCCAGCAGCCAAGTTTATCCGGGGAACACTGAAGCTTTCTTT	CASSQVYPGNTEAFF
-	-	TRBJ1-2	TRBV9	TGTGCCAGCAGCGTAGAAGTGGGGGGCGCTGAGGGCTACACCTTC	CASSVEVGGAEGYTF
few	-	TRBJ2-5	TRBV7-2	TGTGCCAGCAGCTTAGGCGTCAGCGGGCTTGGGGAGACCCAGTACTTC	CASSLGVSGLGETQYF
once	TRBD1	TRBJ1-5	TRBV2	TGTGCCAGCAGTGCTCGACAGGGCAGCCAGCCCCAGCATTTT	CASSARQGSQPQHF
-	-	TRBJ2-3	TRBV5-5	TGTGCCAGCAGCTTGGGCCCTACAGATACGCCGTATTTT	CASSLGPTDTPYF
-	TRBD1	TRBJ1-2	TRBV12-3/TRBV12-4	TGTGCCAGCAGTCCCTATACCGGGACAGCCTATGGCTACACCTTC	CASSPYTGTAYGYTF